This T cell receptor beta chain appears in the sequencing data of a study of blood T cell repertoires in COVID-19. At the level of the study: The United States, Italy and Spain provided the acute and convalescent COVID-19 samples.

Original analysis: Reference gene primers were amplified, and this amplification served to estimate nucleated cell counts. The repertoire was sequenced with immunoSEQ multiplex PCR; TCRdb's copy has only in-frame clones and lacks some. V, J and clone size derive from that table, while D and trimming were established from the DNA sequence. The data show about 670,000 clones, with 85% to 90% seen just once and approximately 0.3% held by the top ten. The specimen was peripheral blood. The clonotype was recovered from a woman between 18 and 29 years old with acute or convalescent COVID-19.

The DNA of the CDR3 is TGTGCCAGCAGCCAAGATGGGGGGACAGGGCTATCGAAAGGAAACACCATATATTTT. Its translation is CASSQDGGTGLSKGNTIYF. The J gene is TRBJ1-3, the V gene TRBV14, with 9 bases lining up with TRBD1. CDR1 and CDR2 from the germline V gene are SGHDN and FVKESK. The CDR3 consists of 19 residues. V gave up 0 bases and J gave up 4 bases; unmatched junction bases: 13.